These T cell receptor beta chains were read from a single sample in a study of tumor and adjacent non-tumor tissue in lung cancer. TCRdb used MiXCR to reprocess the multiplex PCR reads, holding one entry per CDR3 protein. This sample yields some 47,000 distinct CDR3 sequences, of which less than 70% are seen a single time; 19% belongs to the top ten. Sequencing was carried out using distant non-tumor lung tissue. The receptor set was obtained from a woman between 40 and 50 years old with non-small cell lung cancer. CDR3s include the opening cysteine and the closing phenylalanine or tryptophan. A D gene is named only where the DNA matches it firmly. The listing skips clone size in some rows; elsewhere it reads once, few, many or a size class.

CASCWSDISGAYVLTF,TRBJ2-6,NA,TRBV11-2,NA
CASRSSGSSYNEHFF,TRBJ2-1,many,TRBV11-2,TRBD2
CASSQYGGTSSEQYF,TRBJ2-7,NA,TRBV4-1,NA
CASSYGAGPQETQYF,TRBJ2-5,NA,TRBV6-5,NA
CAGNQRIAGEQFF,TRBJ2-1,NA,TRBV7-9,TRBD2
CASGLSGTGADNEQFF,TRBJ2-1,NA,TRBV12-5,TRBD1
CASSLIADRVYEQYF,TRBJ2-7,NA,TRBV28,TRBD1
CASSYEGVVQPQHF,TRBJ1-5,medium-sized,TRBV6-6,NA
CASSFLVSTLYYEQYF,TRBJ2-7,NA,TRBV11-2,NA
CAIRDRENSLLHF,TRBJ1-6,NA,TRBV6-6,TRBD1
CASSPVGGGAYEQYF,TRBJ2-7,few,TRBV19,NA
CASSTAAGQGAYGYTF,TRBJ1-2,few,TRBV5-1,TRBD1
CASSKQGGGNSPIHF,TRBJ1-6,NA,TRBV7-9,NA
CASSFGQGGERFEQYF,TRBJ2-7,many,TRBV5-1,TRBD1
CASSQWWGDTQYF,TRBJ2-5,NA,TRBV4-1,NA
CANTVPGYTYNEQFF,TRBJ2-1,NA,TRBV6-1,NA
CAGSYPGGSYEQYF,TRBJ2-7,few,TRBV11-3,NA
CASSPWDLYSNQPQHF,TRBJ1-5,medium-sized,TRBV6-1,NA
CAWSGGTGRFGYTF,TRBJ1-2,NA,TRBV30,TRBD1
CASSRSSSGGSTWRFF,TRBJ2-1,NA,TRBV4-1,TRBD2
CASGRDKDSPLHF,TRBJ1-6,NA,TRBV28,NA
CASSYNRVQETQYF,TRBJ2-5,many,TRBV5-1,NA
CASSDTGSTDTQYF,TRBJ2-3,many,TRBV6-1,NA
CASSQPDSDGYGYTF,TRBJ1-2,many,TRBV7-9,NA
CASNSTVGQGGSEQFF,TRBJ2-1,NA,TRBV6-5,TRBD1
CASSLAGGDEQFF,TRBJ2-1,many,TRBV12-3/TRBV12-4,TRBD1
CAISLGWRSTYNEQFF,TRBJ2-1,NA,TRBV10-3,NA
CACSSLTGDLFF,TRBJ2-2,NA,TRBV12-3/TRBV12-4,NA
CAWRSCRRASGKSYEQYF,TRBJ2-7,NA,TRBV30,TRBD2
CATSGSYLASAQFNEQFF,TRBJ2-1,few,TRBV24-1,NA
CASSTNTDTQYF,TRBJ2-3,NA,TRBV5-1,NA
CSASPPPRVLPGGTYNNEQFF,TRBJ2-1,few,TRBV20-1,NA
CAIRRGSGGSRYNEQFF,TRBJ2-1,few,TRBV10-3,NA
CASSWTGGEYDCTF,TRBJ1-2,NA,TRBV28,TRBD1
CASSWGRDNTLQDTQYF,TRBJ2-5,NA,TRBV28,NA
CASSEVRAGTDEQFF,TRBJ2-1,NA,TRBV2,TRBD1
CASSADGTSTYEQYF,TRBJ2-7,NA,TRBV28,TRBD2
CNALGAVPNEKLFF,TRBJ1-4,NA,TRBV29-1,NA
CTSRQFPSYEQYF,TRBJ2-7,NA,TRBV11-2,NA
CAGRSGRAADTQYF,TRBJ2-3,NA,TRBV7-8,TRBD2
CASNSWGGGATDTQYF,TRBJ2-3,NA,TRBV5-4,TRBD2
CTSSVAAYRGQETQYF,TRBJ2-5,NA,TRBV11-3,NA